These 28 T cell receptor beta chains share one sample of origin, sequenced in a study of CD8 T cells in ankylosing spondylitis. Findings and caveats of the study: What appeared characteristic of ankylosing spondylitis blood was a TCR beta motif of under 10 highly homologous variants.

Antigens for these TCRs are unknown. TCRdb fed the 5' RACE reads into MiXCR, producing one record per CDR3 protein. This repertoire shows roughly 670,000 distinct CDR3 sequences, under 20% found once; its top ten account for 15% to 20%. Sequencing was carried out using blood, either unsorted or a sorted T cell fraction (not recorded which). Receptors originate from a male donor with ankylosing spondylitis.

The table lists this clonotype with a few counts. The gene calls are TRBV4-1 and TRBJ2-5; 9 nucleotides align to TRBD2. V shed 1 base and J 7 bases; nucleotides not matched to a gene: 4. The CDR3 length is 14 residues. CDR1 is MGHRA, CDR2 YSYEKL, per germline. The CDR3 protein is CASSQGTSVVTQYF. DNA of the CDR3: TGCGCCAGCAGCCAAGGGACTAGCGTGGTGACCCAGTACTTC.

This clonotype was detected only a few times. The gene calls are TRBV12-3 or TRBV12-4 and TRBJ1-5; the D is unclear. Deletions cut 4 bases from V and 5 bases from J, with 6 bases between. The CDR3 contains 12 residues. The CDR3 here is CASSSFDQPQHF. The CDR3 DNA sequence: TGTGCCAGCAGTTCGTTCGATCAGCCCCAGCATTTT.

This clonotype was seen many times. The CDR3: CASSQGLVDTEAFF. CDR3 bases: TGTGCCAGCAGCCAAGGTCTCGTGGACACTGAAGCTTTCTTT. The chain carries TRBV4-2 and TRBJ1-1, with D unclear. Germline CDR1 reads LGHNA; CDR2 reads YNFKEQ. The CDR3 is 14 amino acids. V was clipped by 1 base and J by 3 bases, with 9 bases between them.

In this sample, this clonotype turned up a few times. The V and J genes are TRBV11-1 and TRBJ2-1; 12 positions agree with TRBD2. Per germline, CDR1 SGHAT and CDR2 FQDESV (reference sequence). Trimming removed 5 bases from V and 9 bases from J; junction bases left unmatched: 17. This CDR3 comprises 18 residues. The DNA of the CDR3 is TGTGCCAGCAGCCTCACCCCACCCCTAGCGGGGGGGCTAGTTGAGCAGTTCTTC. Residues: CASSLTPPLAGGLVEQFF.

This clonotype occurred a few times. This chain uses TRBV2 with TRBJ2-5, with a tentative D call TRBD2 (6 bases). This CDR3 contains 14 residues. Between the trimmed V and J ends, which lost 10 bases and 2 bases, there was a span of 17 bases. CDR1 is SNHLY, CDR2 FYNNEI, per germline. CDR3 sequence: CATTKRTKQETQYF. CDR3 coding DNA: TGTGCCACCACTAAGCGGACTAAACAAGAGACCCAGTACTTC.

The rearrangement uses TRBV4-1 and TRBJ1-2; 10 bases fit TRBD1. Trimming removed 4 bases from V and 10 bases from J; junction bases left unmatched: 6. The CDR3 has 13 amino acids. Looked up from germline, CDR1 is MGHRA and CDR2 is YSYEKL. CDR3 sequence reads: CASSLGTGVPYTF. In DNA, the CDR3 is TGCGCCAGCAGCCTCGGGACAGGGGTCCCCTACACCTTC.

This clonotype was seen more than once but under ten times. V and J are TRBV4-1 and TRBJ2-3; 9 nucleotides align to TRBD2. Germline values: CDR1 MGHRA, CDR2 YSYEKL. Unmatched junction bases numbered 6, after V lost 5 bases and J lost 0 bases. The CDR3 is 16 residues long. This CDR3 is CASSSSSGGSTDTQYF. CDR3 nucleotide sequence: TGCGCCAGCAGCTCGAGTAGCGGGGGTAGCACAGATACGCAGTATTTT.

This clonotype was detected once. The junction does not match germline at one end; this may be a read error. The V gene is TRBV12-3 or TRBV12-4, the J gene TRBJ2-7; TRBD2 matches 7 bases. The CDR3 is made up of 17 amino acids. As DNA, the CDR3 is TGTGCCTGCAGTTTAGCGGGTTTTAGCGTCTTCTCCTACGAGCAGTACTTC. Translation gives CACSLAGFSVFSYEQYF.

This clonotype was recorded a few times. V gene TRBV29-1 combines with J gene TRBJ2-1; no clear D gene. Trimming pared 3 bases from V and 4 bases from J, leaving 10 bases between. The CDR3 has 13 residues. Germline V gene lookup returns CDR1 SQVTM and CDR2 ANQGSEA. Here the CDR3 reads CSVDHDTYNEQFF. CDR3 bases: TGCAGCGTTGACCACGACACGTACAATGAGCAGTTCTTC.

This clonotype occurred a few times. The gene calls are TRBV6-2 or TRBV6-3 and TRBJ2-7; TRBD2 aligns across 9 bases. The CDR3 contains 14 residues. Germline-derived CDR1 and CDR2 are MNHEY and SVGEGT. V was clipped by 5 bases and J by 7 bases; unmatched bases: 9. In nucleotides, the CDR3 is TGTGCCAGCAGTACACTAGCGGGCTCCTGGGAGCAGTACTTC. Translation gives CASSTLAGSWEQYF.

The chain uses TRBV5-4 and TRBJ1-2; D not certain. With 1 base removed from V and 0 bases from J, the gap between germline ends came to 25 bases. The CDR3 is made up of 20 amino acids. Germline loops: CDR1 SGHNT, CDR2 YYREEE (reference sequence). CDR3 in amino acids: CASSLTRVTLAFSANYGYTF. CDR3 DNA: TGTGCCAGCAGCTTGACTAGGGTGACACTCGCCTTTTCAGCTAACTATGGCTACACCTTC.

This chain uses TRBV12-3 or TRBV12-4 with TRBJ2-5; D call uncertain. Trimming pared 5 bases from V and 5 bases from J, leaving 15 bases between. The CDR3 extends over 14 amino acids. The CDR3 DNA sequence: TGTGCCAGCAGTCGACAATCTCGATATGAGACCCAGTACTTC. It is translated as CASSRQSRYETQYF.

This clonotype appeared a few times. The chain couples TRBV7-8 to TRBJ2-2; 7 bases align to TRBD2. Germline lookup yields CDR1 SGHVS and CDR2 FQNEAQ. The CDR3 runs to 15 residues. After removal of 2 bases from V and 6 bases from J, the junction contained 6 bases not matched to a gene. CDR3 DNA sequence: TGTGCCAGCAGCTTACTGGGAGGGTCGTCCGGGGAGCTGTTTTTT. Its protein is CASSLLGGSSGELFF.

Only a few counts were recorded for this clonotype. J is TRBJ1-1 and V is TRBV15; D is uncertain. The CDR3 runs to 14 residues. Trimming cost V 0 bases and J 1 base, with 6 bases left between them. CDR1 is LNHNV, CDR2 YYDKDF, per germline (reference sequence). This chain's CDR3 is CATSRDPGNTEAFF. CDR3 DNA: TGTGCCACCAGCAGAGACCCAGGGAACACTGAAGCTTTCTTT.

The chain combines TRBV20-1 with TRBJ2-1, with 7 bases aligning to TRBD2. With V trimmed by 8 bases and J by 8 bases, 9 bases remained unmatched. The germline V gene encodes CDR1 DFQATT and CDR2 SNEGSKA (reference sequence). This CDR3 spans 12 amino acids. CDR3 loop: CSWGRLADEQFF. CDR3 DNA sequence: TGCAGTTGGGGGAGACTAGCAGATGAGCAGTTCTTC.

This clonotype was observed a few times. The CDR3 here is CAWRVTGGYNQPQHF. CDR3 nucleotide sequence: TGTGCCTGGAGAGTTACAGGGGGGTACAATCAGCCCCAGCATTTT. The rearrangement joins TRBV30 to TRBJ1-5; 8 bases map to TRBD1. CDR1 and CDR2 from the germline V gene are GTSNPN and SVGIG (reference sequence). Losses at the gene ends were 3 bases for V and 3 bases for J; bases not matched to a gene: 7. CDR3 length: 15 residues.

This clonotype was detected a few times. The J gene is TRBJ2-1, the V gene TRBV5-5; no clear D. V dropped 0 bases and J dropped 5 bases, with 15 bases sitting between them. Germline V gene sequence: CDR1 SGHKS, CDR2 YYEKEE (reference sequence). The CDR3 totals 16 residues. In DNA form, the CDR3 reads TGTGCCAGCAGCTTGGCACCCCGCCGGCGGCACAATGAGCAGTTCTTC. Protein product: CASSLAPRRRHNEQFF.

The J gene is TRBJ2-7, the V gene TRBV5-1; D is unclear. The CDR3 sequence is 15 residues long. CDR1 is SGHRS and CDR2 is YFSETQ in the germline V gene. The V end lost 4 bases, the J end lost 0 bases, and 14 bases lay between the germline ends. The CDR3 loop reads CASSEQVGISYEQYF. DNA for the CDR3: TGCGCCAGCAGCGAACAAGTTGGGATCTCCTACGAGCAGTACTTC.

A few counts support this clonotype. Here the CDR3 reads CASSDERGPNSPLHF. DNA for the CDR3: TGTGCCAGCAGCGACGAGAGGGGGCCGAATTCACCCCTCCACTTT. The V call is TRBV9, the J call TRBJ1-6; 7 bases fit TRBD1. With V trimmed by 3 bases and J by 7 bases, 7 bases remained unmatched. This CDR3 contains 15 residues. CDR1 and CDR2 from the germline V gene are SGDLS and YYNGEE.

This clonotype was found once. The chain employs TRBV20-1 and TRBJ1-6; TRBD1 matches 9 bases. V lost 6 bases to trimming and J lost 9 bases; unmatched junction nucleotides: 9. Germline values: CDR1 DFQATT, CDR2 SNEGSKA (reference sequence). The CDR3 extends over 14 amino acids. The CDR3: CSARSGQGGSPLHF. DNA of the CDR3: TGCAGTGCCCGCTCGGGACAGGGAGGTTCACCCCTCCACTTT.

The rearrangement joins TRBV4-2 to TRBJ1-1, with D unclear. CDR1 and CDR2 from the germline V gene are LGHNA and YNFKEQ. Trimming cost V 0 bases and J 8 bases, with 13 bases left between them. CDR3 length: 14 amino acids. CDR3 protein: CASSQEVAAPEAFF. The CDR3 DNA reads TGTGCCAGCAGCCAAGAGGTAGCGGCACCCGAAGCTTTCTTT.

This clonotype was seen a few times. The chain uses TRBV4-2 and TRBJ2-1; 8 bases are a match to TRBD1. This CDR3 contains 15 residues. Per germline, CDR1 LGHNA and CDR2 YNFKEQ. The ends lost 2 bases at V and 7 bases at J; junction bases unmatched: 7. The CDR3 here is CASSQPDRVSNEQFF. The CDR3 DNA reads TGTGCCAGCAGCCAACCGGACAGGGTGTCGAATGAGCAGTTCTTC.

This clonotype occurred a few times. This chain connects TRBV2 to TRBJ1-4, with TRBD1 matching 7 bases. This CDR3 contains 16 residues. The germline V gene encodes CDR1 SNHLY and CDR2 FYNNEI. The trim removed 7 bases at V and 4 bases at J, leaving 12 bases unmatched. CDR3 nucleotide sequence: TGTGCCAGCACAAAACCCAGACAGGGTGGTAATGAAAAACTGTTTTTT. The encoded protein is CASTKPRQGGNEKLFF.

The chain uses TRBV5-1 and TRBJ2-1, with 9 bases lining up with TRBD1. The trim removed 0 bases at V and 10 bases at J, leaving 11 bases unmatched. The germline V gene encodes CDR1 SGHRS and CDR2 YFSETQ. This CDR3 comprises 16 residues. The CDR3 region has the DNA TGCGCCAGCAGCTTGGCCGGACAGGGGCCCCTCGAGGAGCAGTTCTTC. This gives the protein CASSLAGQGPLEEQFF.

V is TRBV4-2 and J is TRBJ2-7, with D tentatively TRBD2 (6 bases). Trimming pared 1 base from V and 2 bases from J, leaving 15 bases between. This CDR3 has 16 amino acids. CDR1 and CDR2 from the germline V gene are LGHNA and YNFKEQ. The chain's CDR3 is CASSQGPGDQPYEQYF. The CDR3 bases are TGTGCCAGCAGCCAAGGACCGGGAGACCAACCCTACGAGCAGTACTTC.

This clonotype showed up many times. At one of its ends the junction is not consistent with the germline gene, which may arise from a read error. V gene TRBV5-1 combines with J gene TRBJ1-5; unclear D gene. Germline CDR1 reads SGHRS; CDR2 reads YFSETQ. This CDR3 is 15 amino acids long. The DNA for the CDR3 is TGTGCCAGCAGTTTAGCCGGCGATAGCAATCAGCCCCAGCATTTT. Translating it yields CASSLAGDSNQPQHF.

CDR3 residues: CSAAVGGTAAKNIQYF. Written as DNA, the CDR3 is TGCAGTGCAGCCGTCGGGGGTACCGCAGCCAAAAACATTCAGTACTTC. This chain uses TRBV20-1 with TRBJ2-4; a possible D gene is TRBD2 (6 bases). The CDR3 spans 16 residues. Deletions cut 6 bases from V and 0 bases from J, with 18 bases between. The germline gives CDR1 DFQATT, CDR2 SNEGSKA (reference sequence).

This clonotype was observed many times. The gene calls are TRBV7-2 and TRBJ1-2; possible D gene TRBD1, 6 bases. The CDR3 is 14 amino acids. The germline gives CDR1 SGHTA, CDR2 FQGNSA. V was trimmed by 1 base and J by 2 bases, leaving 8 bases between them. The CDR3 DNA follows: TGTGCCAGCAGCTTAGGTGGACAGAACTATGGCTACACCTTC. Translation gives CASSLGGQNYGYTF. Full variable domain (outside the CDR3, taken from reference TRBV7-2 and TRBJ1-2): GAGVSQSPSNKVTEKGKDVELRCDPISGHTALYWYRQSLGQGLEFLIYFQGNSAPDKSGLPSDRFSAERTGGSVSTLTIQRTQQEDSAVYLCASSLGGQNYGYTFGSGTRLTVV.